This T cell receptor (beta chain) was retrieved from a study of blood T cell repertoires in COVID-19 (dated by TCRdb to 2018 to 2020). Some background on the complete study: Samples covering the acute and convalescent phases of COVID-19 were provided by collaborators in the United States, Italy and Spain. The material from the prospective study consisted of cDNA or gDNA derived from T cells, B-cell-depleted T cells, or PBMCs. Deeply sampled blood TCRbeta repertoires from subjects exposed to, actively infected with, or recovered from COVID-19 were included in the dataset. A freely available public database, intended as a resource for researchers studying the immune response to SARS-CoV-2, is where the repertoires were released. Samples came from the ongoing ImmuneRACE study (first 160 participants) plus 1,254 subjects from 6 global collaborators. The sample metadata nearly always contained a de-identified subject ID, COVID-19 status, age in years and sex. Where HLA class I and class II types were available, the types were taken from metadata supplied by the sample provider, not from assay-based typing. Study-level results and caveats: How much clinical and demographic metadata was included differed by source and by participant, and the metadata was provided uncurated.

This clone was recorded only once. The antigen this receptor binds is unknown. No per-base quality is available; no much larger clone lies one base away. The germline V gene gives CDR1 as KGHSH and CDR2 as LQKENI. The V end gives up 0 bases and the J end 5 bases, leaving 4 bases in the junction not matched to a gene. Including cysteine and phenylalanine, the CDR3 has 14 amino acids. Just CDR3 DNA is preserved here, 42 bases in frame from base 1. The immunoSEQ Assay, a bias-controlled multiplex PCR, was used to amplify TCRbeta CDR3 regions from genomic DNA. The authors' analysis ran thus. The number of nucleated cells in each sample was estimated by amplification of reference gene primers within the assay. Sequence reads were collapsed and filtered to measure the absolute abundance of every unique TCRbeta CDR3 rearrangement. For each sample, productive Simpson clonality was calculated as the square root of Simpson's diversity index over productive rearrangements. The clones in this table, taken by TCRdb from immuneACCESS, are in-frame only. Not every clone is retained; where verified, under half of the shortfall comes from an unresolved V gene, and the cause of the rest is unknown. Clone size and the V and J calls come from that table; the DNA yielded D and trimming. This sample has 40,000 to 50,000 clones in its table, and 65% to 80% of those were observed once. The ten largest clones add up to around a quarter of the sample.

Each collaborating institution followed its own protocols to collect whole blood in K2EDTA tubes. For TCRbeta analysis, collaborator samples were shipped as frozen whole blood, as isolated PBMCs, or as DNA extracted from either sample type. This chain is built from TRBV18 and TRBJ2-7; 7 bases in the junction line up with TRBD2. Sequenced material: peripheral blood. This sequence was found in a man aged 70-80 years with acute or convalescent COVID-19. In nucleotides, the sequence is TGTGCCAGCTCACCACCGGGGGGGAAGGACGAGCAGTACTTC. It encodes CASSPPGGKDEQYF.